This T cell receptor (beta chain) was observed in a study of blood T cell repertoires in COVID-19. Study as a whole: Some COVID-19 samples were acute and others convalescent; all came from the United States, Italy and Spain. PBMCs, B-cell-depleted T cells, or T cells provided the cDNA or gDNA that made up the material.

Authors' analysis steps: Cell counts per sample came from amplifying reference gene primers. Some clones are missing from TCRdb's copy, which holds only in-frame ones; the method was immunoSEQ multiplex PCR. V, J and clone size were drawn from that table, and D and trimming were deduced from the DNA. The data hold 90,000 or so clones, with around 90% observed a single time. This clone was detected once. The CDR3 has 13 residues. The ends were cut back, 4 bases at V and 9 bases at J, with 10 bases in the middle. CDR1 and CDR2 (germline): MNHEY, SVGAGI. The sample was peripheral blood. This chain uses TRBV6-5 with TRBJ1-6; D gene ambiguous. The TCR sequence derives from a man in his fifties or sixties with COVID-19, enrolled during active disease. Here the CDR3 reads CASSSEKSSPLHF. The CDR3, as DNA: TGTGCCAGCAGTTCCGAAAAGAGTTCACCCCTCCACTTT.